These 15 T cell receptor beta chains originate from one sample sequenced in a study of regulatory T cells in long-lasting Graves disease. Libraries of TCR beta came from iRepertoire HTBI primers plus Arm-PCR of CDR3 regions. TCRdb passed the multiplex PCR reads through MiXCR, listing each CDR3 protein once. The sample has approximately 470,000 distinct CDR3 sequences, 15% to 20% seen once. Sample time point: newly diagnosed GD, antithyroid drugs for less than 3 months. PBMC-derived RNA was used for the TCR library. This sample was also put to use in a study of T cells in Graves' hyperthyroidism and ophthalmopathy.

This specimen consisted of peripheral blood mononuclear cells (PBMCs), obtained at new diagnosis, from a patient treated with antithyroid drugs. The origin of the receptors is a man in his forties with Graves disease.

About this clonotype itself: A read error may explain this, as a much larger clone is one base away. The chain joins TRBV24-1 to TRBJ2-1; 11 bases match TRBD2. Matching the DNA end better, TRBJ2-7 makes the J call doubtful. Per the germline V gene, CDR1 is KGHDR and CDR2 is SFDVKD. The CDR3 runs to 14 residues. The CDR3 DNA is TGTGCCACCAGCCGGGGACTAGCGGACAATGAGCAGTACTTC. This gives the protein CATSRGLADNEQYF.

Only a few counts were recorded for this clonotype. The chain has TRBV24-1 and TRBJ1-5, with a tentative D call TRBD1 (5 bases). Germline CDR1 KGHDR, CDR2 SFDVKD. The CDR3 is 14 residues long. Trimming removed 11 bases from V and 2 bases from J, with 15 bases in between. The CDR3 reads CAIQTGHGNQPQHF. CDR3 nucleotide sequence: TGTGCCATTCAGACGGGGCATGGCAATCAGCCCCAGCATTTT.

This clonotype was counted ten times or more. The rearrangement uses TRBV11-2 and TRBJ2-1; D may be TRBD2 (5 bases). The CDR3 extends over 14 amino acids. V was clipped by 7 bases and J by 9 bases, with 19 bases between them. Germline V lookup: CDR1 SGHAT, CDR2 FQNNGV. The CDR3 DNA is TGTGCCAGCACCCTATCTCGGACTTTTGCTGAGCAGTTCTTC. This sequence encodes CASTLSRTFAEQFF.

This clonotype was observed at least ten times. The chain has TRBV5-1 and TRBJ1-3; 7 bases map to TRBD1. Germline values: CDR1 SGHRS, CDR2 YFSETQ. Germline trimming cut 6 bases from V and 4 bases from J; bases unmatched to any gene: 10. The length of the CDR3 is 15 residues. CDR3 coding DNA: TGCGCCAGCACCCCGGGACAGTCTCTCGGAAACACCATATATTTT. Encoded protein: CASTPGQSLGNTIYF.

The rearrangement joins TRBV24-1 to TRBJ2-1; 11 bases align to TRBD1. The CDR3 is 14 residues long. Per germline, CDR1 KGHDR and CDR2 SFDVKD. The ends lost 9 bases at V and 6 bases at J; junction bases unmatched: 6. The CDR3 nucleotides read TGTGCCACCCGCGGGACAGGGGGACTCAATGAGCAGTTCTTC. Translated: CATRGTGGLNEQFF.

In this sample, this clonotype turned up a few times. This rearrangement joins TRBV6-1 to TRBJ2-7; D not certain. The CDR3 has 13 residues. Germline CDR1 MNHNS, CDR2 SASEGT. Trimming removed 9 bases at V and 2 bases at J, with 14 bases between. The CDR3 DNA follows: TGTGCCAGTCTGAGGCCGGCACCCTACGAGCAGTACTTC. Translating it yields CASLRPAPYEQYF.

The sample holds many counts of this clonotype. J is TRBJ1-5 and V is TRBV20-1; D gene uncertain. Germline V gene lookup returns CDR1 DFQATT and CDR2 SNEGSKA (reference sequence). The V end lost 3 bases, the J end lost 0 bases, and 15 bases lay between the germline ends. This CDR3 has 16 amino acids. The CDR3 here is CSASGFTDYSNQPQHF. The CDR3 nucleotides read TGCAGTGCTAGTGGGTTCACCGATTATAGCAATCAGCCCCAGCATTTT.

This clonotype appeared many times. This chain links TRBV28 with TRBJ2-7; 10 bases are a match to TRBD1. The CDR3 is 13 residues long. With 7 bases clipped from V and 2 bases from J, the junction kept 2 bases outside the gene matches. Germline assignment: CDR1 MDHEN and CDR2 SYDVKM. CDR3 sequence (DNA): TGTGCCAGCATCGGGACAGGGGCCTACGAGCAGTACTTC. This sequence encodes CASIGTGAYEQYF.

The V call is TRBV25-1, the J call TRBJ1-1; D is ambiguous. The CDR3 spans 14 residues. V was shortened by 6 bases and J by 1 base, with 12 bases between the two germline ends. The germline gives CDR1 MGHDK, CDR2 SYGVNS. This CDR3 reads CASSGVGPNTEAFF. In nucleotides, the CDR3 is TGTGCCAGCAGCGGGGTCGGTCCGAACACTGAAGCTTTCTTT.

This clonotype was detected only a few times. The genes are TRBV29-1 and TRBJ1-1; a weak D match, TRBD1 (5 bases). Germline loops: CDR1 SQVTM, CDR2 ANQGSEA. The CDR3 loop spans 13 amino acids. With 6 bases removed from V and 5 bases from J, the gap between germline ends came to 16 bases. The CDR3 sequence: CSVEPQGLTEAFF. DNA for the CDR3: TGCAGCGTCGAGCCCCAGGGTTTGACTGAAGCTTTCTTT. Full variable domain (remainder filled in from reference TRBV29-1 and TRBJ1-1): SAVISQKPSRDICQRGTSLTIQCQVDSQVTMMFWYRQQPGQSLTLIATANQGSEATYESGFVIDKFPISRPNLTFSTLTVSNMSPEDSSIYLCSVEPQGLTEAFFGQGTRLTVV.

This clonotype was seen a few times. This rearrangement joins TRBV4-3 to TRBJ2-2, with D perhaps being TRBD1 or TRBD2 (5 bases each). The V and J ends lost 1 base and 5 bases respectively, with 11 bases between them. The CDR3 consists of 15 residues. Germline V gives CDR1 LGHNA, CDR2 YSLEER. CDR3 region: CASSQGGARTGELFF. In DNA form, the CDR3 reads TGCGCCAGCAGCCAAGGAGGGGCGCGGACCGGGGAGCTGTTTTTT.

The V gene is TRBV6-1, the J gene TRBJ2-7, with 8 positions matching TRBD2. With V trimmed by 5 bases and J by 3 bases, 12 bases remained unmatched. Germline V lookup: CDR1 MNHNS, CDR2 SASEGT. The CDR3 totals 16 residues. The CDR3 DNA reads as TGTGCCAGCAGTAAATTTCCGCTAGCGGGCTTCTACGAGCAGTACTTC. Protein: CASSKFPLAGFYEQYF.

This clonotype occurred once. The chain combines TRBV28 with TRBJ2-7, with 8 nucleotides matching TRBD1. V shed 6 bases and J 4 bases; nucleotides not matched to a gene: 8. The CDR3 is 14 amino acids. In germline, CDR1 is MDHEN, CDR2 SYDVKM. Here the CDR3 DNA reads TGTGCCAGCAGCAAGGGACAGGTGATGTACGAGCAGTACTTC. Protein sequence: CASSKGQVMYEQYF.

The chain has TRBV2 and TRBJ1-5; 8 bases fit TRBD1. Germline assignment: CDR1 SNHLY and CDR2 FYNNEI. This CDR3 spans 14 amino acids. Trimming took 4 bases from V and 7 from J; bases not matched to a gene: 6. This CDR3 reads CASSGRTGTQPQHF. CDR3 coding DNA: TGTGCCAGCAGTGGGCGGACAGGGACGCAGCCCCAGCATTTT.

Many counts were recorded for this clonotype. This sequence joins TRBV12-5 and TRBJ2-3, with TRBD2 as a possible D gene (6 bases). Trimming took off 7 bases at V and 7 bases at J, with 12 bases between the two ends. Germline V gene sequence: CDR1 LGHNT, CDR2 FRNRAP. This CDR3 is built from 12 residues. The CDR3 DNA is TGTGCTAGTGTCCTCCGGGAGTATACGCAGTATTTT. Translating it yields CASVLREYTQYF. Full variable domain (missing parts from reference TRBV12-5 and TRBJ2-3): DARVTQTPRHKVTEMGQEVTMRCQPILGHNTVFWYRQTMMQGLELLAYFRNRAPLDDSGMPKDRFSAEMPDATLATLKIQPSEPRDSAVYFCASVLREYTQYFGPGTRLTVL.